The 21 T cell receptor beta chains reported below all come from one sample, sequenced in a study of T cells in Graves' hyperthyroidism and ophthalmopathy. From RNA transcripts, TCR beta CDR3 regions were amplified. Researchers ran a first-round RT-PCR on the TCR CDR3 using the HTBI primer set. One entry per CDR3 protein, called by TCRdb with MiXCR from the multiplex PCR reads. The profile shows about 610,000 distinct CDR3 sequences, over 12% of them singletons. Sequenced sample: blood. Receptors were obtained from a woman aged 40 to 55 with Graves' ophthalmopathy.

This clonotype has ten or more counts. This sequence joins TRBV12-5 and TRBJ2-2; maybe TRBD2 (7 bases). This CDR3 comprises 16 residues. Germline V lookup: CDR1 LGHNT, CDR2 FRNRAP. Trimming stripped 6 bases from V and 2 bases from J, with 16 bases between. DNA of the CDR3: TGTGCTAGTGGCATGGGGGGGACACCTAACACCGGGGAGCTGTTTTTT. Its protein product is CASGMGGTPNTGELFF.

This clonotype was observed at least ten times. The CDR3 region is CASSQAKASGRMTGELFF. CDR3 coding DNA: TGTGCCAGCAGCCAAGCGAAGGCTAGCGGGAGGATGACCGGGGAGCTGTTTTTT. This rearrangement joins TRBV14 to TRBJ2-2, with 11 bases identical to TRBD2. V gave up 1 base and J gave up 5 bases; unmatched junction bases: 9. CDR1 and CDR2 from the germline V gene are SGHDN and FVKESK. This CDR3 contains 18 residues.

V and J are TRBV27 and TRBJ2-3; D not certain. Trimming took off 2 bases at V and 0 bases at J, with 12 bases between the two ends. This CDR3 comprises 16 residues. Germline CDR1 is MNHEY and CDR2 is SMNVEV (reference sequence). As DNA, the CDR3 is TGTGCCAGCAGTTTAACTTGGGCGGCTAGCACAGATACGCAGTATTTT. It is translated as CASSLTWAASTDTQYF.

This clonotype was observed many times. The rearrangement links TRBV12-3 or TRBV12-4 to TRBJ2-7, with TRBD1 matching 7 bases. CDR3 size: 14 residues. J was trimmed by 2 bases and V by 5 bases; bases with no gene match: 6. The DNA of the CDR3 is TGTGCCAGCAGTCTCAGACAGGGACCCTACGAGCAGTACTTC. Amino acid sequence: CASSLRQGPYEQYF.

This clonotype was observed at least ten times. The J gene is TRBJ2-2, the V gene TRBV7-8; weak D call: TRBD1 (7 bases). The length of the CDR3 is 17 residues. Trimming removed 2 bases at V and 8 bases at J, with 21 bases between. Germline V lookup: CDR1 SGHVS, CDR2 FQNEAQ. CDR3 in DNA: TGTGCCAGCAGCTTAACTCAAGGGGGCCTAGCGACGGGGGAGCTGTTTTTT. Amino acid sequence: CASSLTQGGLATGELFF.

This clonotype was observed at least ten times. The chain joins TRBV11-1 to TRBJ2-7; D uncertain. Germline V CDR1 and CDR2: SGHAT, FQDESV (reference sequence). Trimming shortened V by 5 bases and J by 3 bases, and 14 bases separated the two germline ends. The length of the CDR3 is 14 residues. Here the CDR3 reads CASSPQDRIYEQYF. Written as DNA, the CDR3 is TGTGCCAGCAGCCCCCAGGACCGAATCTACGAGCAGTACTTC.

The table lists this clonotype with many counts. One end of the junction fails to match germline, which may point to a read error. The rearrangement joins TRBV28 to TRBJ2-5; D is ambiguous. The CDR3 extends over 12 amino acids. Germline CDR1 and CDR2: MDHEN and SYDVKM. CDR3 DNA sequence: TGTGTCAGCAGTTTAAGTCGAGAGACCCAGTACTTC. It yields the protein CVSSLSRETQYF.

The count of this clonotype is one. V gene TRBV7-3 combines with J gene TRBJ2-5; 7 nucleotides align to TRBD2. The V and J ends lost 5 bases and 5 bases, in that order; junction bases with no gene match: 14. The CDR3 loop spans 16 amino acids. Per germline, CDR1 SGHTA and CDR2 FQGTGA. CDR3 sequence reads: CASSARGLGGMETQYF. CDR3 coding DNA: TGTGCCAGCAGCGCCCGAGGACTAGGAGGGATGGAGACCCAGTACTTC.

This clonotype came up a few times. J is TRBJ2-1 and V is TRBV30; D not resolved. CDR1 is GTSNPN and CDR2 is SVGIG in the germline V gene (reference sequence). The CDR3 loop spans 13 amino acids. The V end was cut by 4 bases, the J end by 4 bases, with 11 bases between. The DNA of the CDR3 is TGTGCCTGGACCTTCCCCACGTACAATGAGCAGTTCTTC. Translating gives CAWTFPTYNEQFF.

This clonotype was counted many times. The chain carries TRBV20-1 and TRBJ2-7, with TRBD1 as a possible D gene (6 bases). This CDR3 has 14 amino acids. Germline V gives CDR1 DFQATT, CDR2 SNEGSKA (reference sequence). CDR3 nucleotide sequence: TGCAGCTTGCTACAAGAGACAGGAAGGGACGAGCAGTACTTC. This sequence encodes CSLLQETGRDEQYF.

The V gene is TRBV7-9, the J gene TRBJ2-5; maybe TRBD2 (6 bases). Trimming removed 8 bases from V and 1 base from J, with 11 bases in between. The CDR3 is 13 residues long. The germline V gene has CDR1 SEHNR and CDR2 FQNEAQ (reference sequence). CDR3 bases: TGTGCCAGCGGTCGGGGGAGCCAAGAGACCCAGTACTTC. Translated: CASGRGSQETQYF. The full variable domain, rest sourced from reference TRBV7-9 and TRBJ2-5, is DTGVSQNPRHKITKRGQNVTFRCDPISEHNRLYWYRQTLGQGPEFLTYFQNEAQLEKSRLLSDRFSAERPKGSFSTLEIQRTEQGDSAMYLCASGRGSQETQYFGPGTRLLVL.

This clonotype was counted many times. The CDR3 region has the DNA TGCAGTGCTAGAGAGGGTGACAGGTTGGCCCGGCCGGGCGGCTACACCTTC. This sequence encodes CSAREGDRLARPGGYTF. The chain employs TRBV20-1 and TRBJ1-2; tentatively, D is TRBD1 (6 bases). CDR1 is DFQATT, CDR2 SNEGSKA, per germline (reference sequence). This CDR3 has 17 amino acids. V was shortened by 0 bases and J by 8 bases, with 25 bases between the two germline ends.

There are a few counts of this clonotype. The chain couples TRBV6-2 or TRBV6-3 to TRBJ1-5; TRBD1 agrees at 9 bases. Trimming cost V 5 bases and J 1 base; bases outside gene matches: 9. This CDR3 is built from 17 residues. The germline CDR1 and CDR2 sequences are MNHEY and SVGEGT. In nucleotides, the CDR3 is TGTGCCAGCAGTGGGGGTACAGGGGGCGAGAGCAATCAGCCCCAGCATTTT. Encoded protein: CASSGGTGGESNQPQHF.

Note on this clonotype: It may be a read error: a sequence one base away is much more abundant. The V call is TRBV11-2, the J call TRBJ2-7, with 7 bases identical to TRBD2. The CDR3 consists of 15 residues. Germline CDR1 reads SGHAT; CDR2 reads FQNNGV. The CDR3 region has the DNA TGTGCCGGCAGCTTAGATTCGGGGGGAACGGGCGAGCAGTACTTC. Translation gives CAGSLDSGGTGEQYF. Complete variable domain (other parts from reference TRBV11-2 and TRBJ2-7): EAGVAQSPRYKIIEKRQSVAFWCNPISGHATLYWYQQILGQGPKLLIQFQNNGVVDDSQLPKDRFSAERLKGVDSTLKIQPAKLEDSAVYLCAGSLDSGGTGEQYFGPGTRLTVT.

This clonotype was recorded only once. The CDR3 bases are TGCGCCAGCAGCTGGGCAGGGGGTAACACCGGGGAGCTGTTTTTT. This gives the protein CASSWAGGNTGELFF. The chain joins TRBV5-1 to TRBJ2-2, with 7 bases identical to TRBD1. Germline trimming cut 3 bases from V and 2 bases from J; bases unmatched to any gene: 4. The V gene's germline CDR1 is SGHRS and CDR2 YFSETQ. The CDR3 length is 15 residues.

This clonotype was counted between two and nine times. The genes are TRBV7-8 and TRBJ2-2; no clear D. Germline values: CDR1 SGHVS, CDR2 FQNEAQ. CDR3 length: 18 residues. With 5 bases removed from V and 4 bases from J, the gap between germline ends came to 23 bases. The DNA of the CDR3 is TGTGCCAGCAGCCCCTCCCCCCCACTCCCGGTTCGCACCGGGGAGCTGTTTTTT. Protein sequence: CASSPSPPLPVRTGELFF.

This clonotype was seen at least ten times. The rearrangement joins TRBV4-1 to TRBJ1-2; 10 nucleotides agree with TRBD1. J gave up 7 bases and V 1 base, and 9 bases lay outside the gene matches. The CDR3 runs 16 residues. Per the germline V gene, CDR1 is MGHRA and CDR2 is YSYEKL. The CDR3 spells CASSQAPGQGTFGYTF. CDR3 bases: TGCGCCAGCAGCCAAGCCCCGGGACAGGGGACTTTTGGCTACACCTTC.

This clonotype was counted a few times. The chain couples TRBV20-1 to TRBJ2-3; perhaps D is TRBD1 or TRBD2 (5 bases each). This CDR3 is built from 15 residues. V lost 4 bases, J lost 2 bases, and 16 bases lay in between. Germline CDR1 is DFQATT and CDR2 is SNEGSKA (reference sequence). The CDR3 DNA reads TGCAGTGCTATAAGGGACGTAGGATTCACAGATACGCAGTATTTT. It yields the protein CSAIRDVGFTDTQYF.

This clonotype was counted ten times or more. J is TRBJ1-1 and V is TRBV11-2, with D uncertain. Trimming left V 0 bases short and J 6 bases short, with 11 bases between. The germline CDR1 and CDR2 sequences are SGHAT and FQNNGV. The CDR3 contains 14 residues. DNA for the CDR3: TGTGCCAGCAGCTTAGATCTAACAGCTTCTGAAGCTTTCTTT. Its translation is CASSLDLTASEAFF.

This clonotype was recorded many times. This sequence joins TRBV28 and TRBJ1-6; D is undetermined. V lost 6 bases, J lost 14 bases, and 17 bases lay in between. This CDR3 has 13 residues. Per the germline V gene, CDR1 is MDHEN and CDR2 is SYDVKM. The CDR3 sequence: CASSKPDGATLHF. CDR3 nucleotide sequence: TGTGCCAGCAGCAAACCGGACGGTGCCACCCTCCACTTT.

This clonotype was found many times. This chain uses TRBV6-5 with TRBJ2-6, with D uncertain. The CDR3 extends over 16 amino acids. Trimming stripped 0 bases from V and 0 bases from J, with 6 bases between. Germline V gives CDR1 MNHEY, CDR2 SVGAGI. CDR3 nucleotides: TGTGCCAGCAGTTACTCGCTGCCCTCTGGGGCCAACGTCCTGACTTTC. It codes for CASSYSLPSGANVLTF.